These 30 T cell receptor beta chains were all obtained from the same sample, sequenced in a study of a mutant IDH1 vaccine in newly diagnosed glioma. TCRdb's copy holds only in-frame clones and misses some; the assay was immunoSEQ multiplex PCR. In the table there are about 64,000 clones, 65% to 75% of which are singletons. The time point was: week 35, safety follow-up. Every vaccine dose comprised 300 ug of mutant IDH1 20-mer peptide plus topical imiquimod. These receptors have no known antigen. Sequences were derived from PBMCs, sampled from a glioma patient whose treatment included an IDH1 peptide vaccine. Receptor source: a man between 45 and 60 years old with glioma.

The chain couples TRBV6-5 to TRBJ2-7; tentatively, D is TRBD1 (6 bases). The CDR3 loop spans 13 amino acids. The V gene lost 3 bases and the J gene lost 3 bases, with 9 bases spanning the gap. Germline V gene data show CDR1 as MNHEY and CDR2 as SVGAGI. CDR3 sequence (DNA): TGTGCCAGCAGTTATTTACAGGGCTACGAGCAGTACTTC. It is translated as CASSYLQGYEQYF.

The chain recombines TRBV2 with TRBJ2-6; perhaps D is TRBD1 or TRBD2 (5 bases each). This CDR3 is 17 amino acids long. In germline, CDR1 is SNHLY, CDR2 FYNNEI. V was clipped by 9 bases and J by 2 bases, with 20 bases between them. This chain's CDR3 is CASRTGPAGAGANVLTF. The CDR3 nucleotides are TGTGCCAGTAGGACGGGGCCTGCCGGGGCTGGGGCCAACGTCCTGACTTTC. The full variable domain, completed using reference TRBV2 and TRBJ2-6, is EPEVTQTPSHQVTQMGQEVILRCVPISNHLYFYWYRQILGQKVEFLVSFYNNEISEKSEIFDDQFSVERPDGSNFTLKIRSTKLEDSAMYFCASRTGPAGAGANVLTFGAGSRLTVL.

CDR3 sequence (DNA): TGTGCCACCAGCAGAGACCAGACGGGTGGCTACACCTTC. Encoded protein: CATSRDQTGGYTF. The chain has TRBV15 and TRBJ1-2; D not certain. Germline loops: CDR1 LNHNV, CDR2 YYDKDF (reference sequence). This CDR3 has 13 residues. Between the trimmed V and J ends, which lost 0 bases and 7 bases, there was a span of 9 bases.

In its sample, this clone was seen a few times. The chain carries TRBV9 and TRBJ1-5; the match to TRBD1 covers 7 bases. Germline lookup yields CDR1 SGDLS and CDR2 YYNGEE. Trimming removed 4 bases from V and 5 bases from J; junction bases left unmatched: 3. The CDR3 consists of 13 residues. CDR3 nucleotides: TGTGCCAGCAGCCCCGGGACAGATCAGCCCCAGCATTTT. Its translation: CASSPGTDQPQHF.

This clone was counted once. This CDR3 is CASTFDRGQNSPLHF. The CDR3 DNA follows: TGTGCCAGCACATTTGACAGGGGGCAAAATTCACCCCTCCACTTT. This chain joins TRBV27 and TRBJ1-6, with 10 nucleotides matching TRBD1. V lost 7 bases and J lost 7; bases outside the gene matches: 7. Germline-derived CDR1 and CDR2 are MNHEY and SMNVEV (reference sequence). The CDR3 sequence is 15 residues long.

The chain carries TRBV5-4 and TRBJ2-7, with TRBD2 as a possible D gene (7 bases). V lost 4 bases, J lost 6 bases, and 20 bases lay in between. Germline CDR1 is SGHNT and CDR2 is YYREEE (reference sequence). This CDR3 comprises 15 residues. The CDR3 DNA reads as TGTGCCAGCAGCCCCTGGGGCGGGGGCTCGGCCGAGCAGTACTTC. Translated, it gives CASSPWGGGSAEQYF.

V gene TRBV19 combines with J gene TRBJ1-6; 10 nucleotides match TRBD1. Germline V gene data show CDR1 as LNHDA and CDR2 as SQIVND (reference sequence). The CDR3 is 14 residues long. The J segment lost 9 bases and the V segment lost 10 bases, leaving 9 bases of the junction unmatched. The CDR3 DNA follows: TGTGCCACAAGGACAGGGGGATCCATTTCACCCCTCCACTTT. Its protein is CATRTGGSISPLHF.

The CDR3 DNA sequence: TGTGCCAGCAGCTTAGAGCCCGAGACCCAGTACTTC. Residues: CASSLEPETQYF. V gene TRBV7-8 combines with J gene TRBJ2-5; D gene uncertain. Per germline, CDR1 SGHVS and CDR2 FQNEAQ. Trimming shortened V by 1 base and J by 5 bases, and 5 bases separated the two germline ends. The CDR3 contains 12 residues.

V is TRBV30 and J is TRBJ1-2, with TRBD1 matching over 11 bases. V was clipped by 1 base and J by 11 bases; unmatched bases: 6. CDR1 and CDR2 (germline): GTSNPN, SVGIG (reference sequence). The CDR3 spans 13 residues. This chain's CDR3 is CAWSGGQGAWYTF. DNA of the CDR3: TGTGCCTGGAGTGGAGGACAGGGGGCTTGGTACACCTTC.

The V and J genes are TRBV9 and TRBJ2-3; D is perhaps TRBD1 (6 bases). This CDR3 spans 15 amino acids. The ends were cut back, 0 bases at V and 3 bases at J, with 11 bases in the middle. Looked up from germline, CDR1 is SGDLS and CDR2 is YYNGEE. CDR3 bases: TGTGCCAGCAGCGTAGAAGGGGGACGGACAGATACGCAGTATTTT. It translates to CASSVEGGRTDTQYF.

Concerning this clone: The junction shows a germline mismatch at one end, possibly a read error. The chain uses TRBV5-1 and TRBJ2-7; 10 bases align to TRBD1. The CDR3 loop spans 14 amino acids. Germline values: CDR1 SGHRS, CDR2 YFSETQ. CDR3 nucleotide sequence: TGCGCCAGCAGACTGGAGACAGGGGGCCCTTGGAAGCACTTC. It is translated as CASRLETGGPWKHF.

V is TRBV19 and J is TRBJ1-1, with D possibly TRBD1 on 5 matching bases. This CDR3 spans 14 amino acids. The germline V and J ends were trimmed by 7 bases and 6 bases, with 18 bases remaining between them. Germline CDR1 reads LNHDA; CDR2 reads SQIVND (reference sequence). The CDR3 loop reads CASKEGPLGPEAFF. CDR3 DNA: TGTGCCAGTAAAGAGGGACCACTGGGACCTGAAGCTTTCTTT.

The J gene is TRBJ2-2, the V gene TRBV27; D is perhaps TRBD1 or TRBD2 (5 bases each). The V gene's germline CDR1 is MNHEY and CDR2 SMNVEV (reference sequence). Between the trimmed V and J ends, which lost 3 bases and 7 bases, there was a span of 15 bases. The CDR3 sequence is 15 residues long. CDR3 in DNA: TGTGCCAGCAGTTTGGACGGGGCGGTACGCGGGGAGCTGTTTTTT. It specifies CASSLDGAVRGELFF.

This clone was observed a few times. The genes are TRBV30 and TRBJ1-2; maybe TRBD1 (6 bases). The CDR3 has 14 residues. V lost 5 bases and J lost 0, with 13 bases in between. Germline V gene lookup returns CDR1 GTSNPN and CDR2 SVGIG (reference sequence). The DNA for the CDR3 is TGTGCCTGGGTATCCGGGACAACTAACTATGGCTACACCTTC. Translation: CAWVSGTTNYGYTF.

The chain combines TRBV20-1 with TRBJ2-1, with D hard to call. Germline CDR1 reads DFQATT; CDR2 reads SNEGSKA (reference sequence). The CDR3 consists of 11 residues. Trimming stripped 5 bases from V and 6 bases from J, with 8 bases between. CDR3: CSAEWGNEQFF. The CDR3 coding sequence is TGCAGTGCTGAGTGGGGCAATGAGCAGTTCTTC.

DNA of the CDR3: TGTGCCAGCAGCTTTGATCAGGGGCAGGGGGATACGCAGTATTTT. Translation gives CASSFDQGQGDTQYF. The rearrangement joins TRBV5-6 to TRBJ2-3; the D gene is possibly TRBD1 (6 bases). This CDR3 is built from 15 residues. V was clipped by 2 bases and J by 6 bases, with 16 bases between them. Looked up from germline, CDR1 is SGHDT and CDR2 is YYEEEE. Full variable domain (outside the CDR3, taken from reference TRBV5-6 and TRBJ2-3): DAGVTQSPTHLIKTRGQQVTLRCSPKSGHDTVSWYQQALGQGPQFIFQYYEEEERQRGNFPDRFSGHQFPNYSSELNVNALLLGDSALYLCASSFDQGQGDTQYFGPGTRLTVL.

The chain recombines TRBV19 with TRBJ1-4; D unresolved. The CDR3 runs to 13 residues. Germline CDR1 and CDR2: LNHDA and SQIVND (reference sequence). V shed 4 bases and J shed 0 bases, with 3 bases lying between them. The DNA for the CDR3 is TGTGCCAGTAGTACAGCAACTAATGAAAAACTGTTTTTT. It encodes CASSTATNEKLFF.

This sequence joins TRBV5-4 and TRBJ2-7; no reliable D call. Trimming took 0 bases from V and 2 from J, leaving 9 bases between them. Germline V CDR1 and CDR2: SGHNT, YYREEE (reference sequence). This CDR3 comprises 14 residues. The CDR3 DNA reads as TGTGCCAGCAGCTTGGGGGGATTGCCCTACGAGCAGTACTTC. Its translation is CASSLGGLPYEQYF.

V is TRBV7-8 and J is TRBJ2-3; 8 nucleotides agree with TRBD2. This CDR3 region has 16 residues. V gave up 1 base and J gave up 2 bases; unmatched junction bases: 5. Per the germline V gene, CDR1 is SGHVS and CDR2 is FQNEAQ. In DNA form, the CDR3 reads TGTGCCAGCAGCTTAGGGAGCGGGGGTTACACAGATACGCAGTATTTT. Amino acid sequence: CASSLGSGGYTDTQYF.

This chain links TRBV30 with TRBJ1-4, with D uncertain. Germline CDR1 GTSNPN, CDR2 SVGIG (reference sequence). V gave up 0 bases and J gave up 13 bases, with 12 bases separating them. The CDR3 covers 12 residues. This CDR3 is CAWSVNPRGLFF. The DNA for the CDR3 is TGTGCCTGGAGTGTAAACCCGAGAGGACTGTTTTTT.

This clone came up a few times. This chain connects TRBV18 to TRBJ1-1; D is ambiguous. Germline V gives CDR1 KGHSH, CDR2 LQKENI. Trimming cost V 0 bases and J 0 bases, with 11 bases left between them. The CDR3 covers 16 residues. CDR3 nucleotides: TGTGCCAGCTCACCACCTCATAGCATGATGAACACTGAAGCTTTCTTT. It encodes CASSPPHSMMNTEAFF.

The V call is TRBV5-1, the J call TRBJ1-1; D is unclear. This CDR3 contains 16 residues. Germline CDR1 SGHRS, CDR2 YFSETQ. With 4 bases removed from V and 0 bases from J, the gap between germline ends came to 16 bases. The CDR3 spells CASSPHREGMNTEAFF. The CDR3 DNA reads TGCGCCAGCAGCCCCCACCGGGAGGGAATGAACACTGAAGCTTTCTTT.

DNA of the CDR3: TGTGCCAGCTCACCTCCGGGACTACCAACCAATGAGCAGTTCTTC. Encoded protein: CASSPPGLPTNEQFF. V gene TRBV18 combines with J gene TRBJ2-1, with TRBD2 matching 7 bases. Trimming took 3 bases from V and 6 from J; bases not matched to a gene: 8. The CDR3 sequence is 15 residues long. Per the germline V gene, CDR1 is KGHSH and CDR2 is LQKENI.

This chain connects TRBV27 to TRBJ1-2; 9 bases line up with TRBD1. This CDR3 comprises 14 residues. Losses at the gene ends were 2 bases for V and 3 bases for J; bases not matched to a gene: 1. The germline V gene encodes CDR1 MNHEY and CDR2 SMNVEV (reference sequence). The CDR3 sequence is CASSLDRGDYGYTF. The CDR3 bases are TGTGCCAGCAGTTTAGACAGGGGGGACTATGGCTACACCTTC.

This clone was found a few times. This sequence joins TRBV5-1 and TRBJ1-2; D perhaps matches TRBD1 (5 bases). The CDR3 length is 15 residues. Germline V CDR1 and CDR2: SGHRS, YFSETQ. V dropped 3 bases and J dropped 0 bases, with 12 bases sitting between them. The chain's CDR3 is CASSSHPTANYGYTF. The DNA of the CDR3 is TGCGCCAGCAGCTCCCACCCGACAGCTAACTATGGCTACACCTTC.

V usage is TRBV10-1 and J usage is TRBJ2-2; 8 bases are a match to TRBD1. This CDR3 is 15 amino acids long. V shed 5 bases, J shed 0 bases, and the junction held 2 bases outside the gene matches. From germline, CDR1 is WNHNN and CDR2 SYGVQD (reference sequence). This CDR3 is CASSSTGANTGELFF. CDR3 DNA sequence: TGCGCCAGCAGTTCGACAGGGGCGAACACCGGGGAGCTGTTTTTT.

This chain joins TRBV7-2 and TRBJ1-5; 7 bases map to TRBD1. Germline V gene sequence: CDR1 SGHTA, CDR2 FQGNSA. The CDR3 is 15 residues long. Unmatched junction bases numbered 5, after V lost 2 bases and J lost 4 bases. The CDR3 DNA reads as TGTGCCAGCAGCTTACAGGGGGTAGTGAATCAGCCCCAGCATTTT. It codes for CASSLQGVVNQPQHF.

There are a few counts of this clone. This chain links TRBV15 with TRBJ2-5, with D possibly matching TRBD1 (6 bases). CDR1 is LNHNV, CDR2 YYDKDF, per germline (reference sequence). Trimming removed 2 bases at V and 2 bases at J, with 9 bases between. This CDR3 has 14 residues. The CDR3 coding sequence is TGTGCCACCAGCAGAAGGGGGAAGCAAGAGACCCAGTACTTC. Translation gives CATSRRGKQETQYF.

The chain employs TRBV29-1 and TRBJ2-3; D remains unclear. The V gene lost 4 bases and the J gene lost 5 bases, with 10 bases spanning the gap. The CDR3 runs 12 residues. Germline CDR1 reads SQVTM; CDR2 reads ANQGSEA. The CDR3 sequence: CSVAIRVDTQYF. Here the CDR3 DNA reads TGCAGCGTTGCGATACGCGTAGATACGCAGTATTTT.

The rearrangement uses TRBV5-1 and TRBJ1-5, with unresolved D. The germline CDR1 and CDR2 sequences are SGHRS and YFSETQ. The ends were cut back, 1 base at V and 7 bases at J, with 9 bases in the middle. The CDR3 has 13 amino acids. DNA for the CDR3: TGCGCCAGCAGCTTGCGACCTAGGCAGCCCCAGCATTTT. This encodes CASSLRPRQPQHF.